A single sample is the source of the 26 T cell receptor beta chains below, sequenced in a study of OX40 agonist ivuxolimab in advanced cancers. TCRdb's table, derived via immunoSEQ multiplex PCR, lists solely in-frame clones and lacks some. The sample holds some 46,000 clones; approximately 86% are singletons and the top ten take 30% to 35%. This sample comprised CD4+ or CD8+ T cells sorted from blood, obtained in a trial of the OX40 agonist ivuxolimab. Source of these receptors: an adult with an advanced solid tumor such as melanoma, head and neck, liver or kidney cancer.

This clone was picked up a small number of times. The chain employs TRBV10-3 and TRBJ1-2; D call uncertain. CDR1 is ENHRY, CDR2 SYGVKD, per germline. The CDR3 has 14 amino acids. Trimming took off 4 bases at V and 2 bases at J, with 11 bases between the two ends. CDR3: CAISGFGPNYGYTF. The CDR3 DNA is TGTGCCATCAGTGGATTCGGACCCAACTATGGCTACACCTTC.

This chain joins TRBV2 and TRBJ1-1, with 7 bases identical to TRBD1. The germline V gene encodes CDR1 SNHLY and CDR2 FYNNEI. J was trimmed by 11 bases and V by 4 bases; bases with no gene match: 4. This CDR3 is built from 11 residues. The CDR3 sequence: CASSVTGRAFF. The CDR3 nucleotides read TGTGCCAGCAGTGTGACAGGGAGGGCTTTCTTT.

This clone was counted a single time. The chain carries TRBV18 and TRBJ2-2; no firm D call. Germline values: CDR1 KGHSH, CDR2 LQKENI. CDR3 size: 13 residues. The V gene lost 4 bases and the J gene lost 8 bases, with 11 bases spanning the gap. The CDR3 reads CASSLVWPGELFF. In nucleotides, the CDR3 is TGTGCCAGCTCACTAGTTTGGCCAGGGGAGCTGTTTTTT.

V gene TRBV27 combines with J gene TRBJ2-7, with 13 bases fitting TRBD2. The CDR3 loop spans 17 amino acids. Looked up from germline, CDR1 is MNHEY and CDR2 is SMNVEV (reference sequence). Trimming at V came to 0 bases and at J to 4 bases, leaving 6 bases not matched to a gene. The CDR3 DNA reads as TGTGCCAGCAGTTTATCTCCCACTAGCGGGGGGGCGTACGAGCAGTACTTC. It encodes CASSLSPTSGGAYEQYF.

This clone appeared once. The V and J genes are TRBV5-4 and TRBJ2-7, with TRBD2 matching over 13 bases. CDR3 size: 14 residues. V shed 2 bases, J shed 7 bases, and the junction held 3 bases outside the gene matches. Germline lookup yields CDR1 SGHNT and CDR2 YYREEE (reference sequence). The CDR3 sequence is CASSLRTSGGEQYF. CDR3 sequence (DNA): TGTGCCAGCAGCTTAAGGACTAGCGGGGGAGAGCAGTACTTC.

The chain uses TRBV7-9 and TRBJ2-1; weak D call: TRBD1 (5 bases). This CDR3 has 16 residues. Looked up from germline, CDR1 is SEHNR and CDR2 is FQNEAQ (reference sequence). Trimming pared 5 bases from V and 0 bases from J, leaving 14 bases between. DNA for the CDR3: TGTGCCAGCAGCCCCGACAGCCAAAGCTCCTACAATGAGCAGTTCTTC. Translation: CASSPDSQSSYNEQFF.

This chain links TRBV15 with TRBJ1-3, with D possibly TRBD1 on 5 matching bases. Germline V gene lookup returns CDR1 LNHNV and CDR2 YYDKDF (reference sequence). This CDR3 has 15 residues. V was trimmed by 1 base and J by 4 bases, leaving 11 bases between them. CDR3 in DNA: TGTGCCACCAGCAGAGGGGTCAGGGAGGGAAACACCATATATTTT. As protein: CATSRGVREGNTIYF.

V gene TRBV20-1 combines with J gene TRBJ2-1; D unclear. The CDR3 runs to 11 residues. CDR1 and CDR2 from the germline V gene are DFQATT and SNEGSKA (reference sequence). Trimming removed 4 bases at V and 4 bases at J, with 5 bases between. CDR3 coding DNA: TGCAGTGCTACCCATTACAATGAGCAGTTCTTC. Amino acids: CSATHYNEQFF.

This clone was seen once. The chain carries TRBV11-3 and TRBJ2-5; possibly TRBD1 for D (6 bases). In germline, CDR1 is SGHNT, CDR2 YENEEA. CDR3 length equals 15 residues. V shed 5 bases and J shed 5 bases, with 18 bases lying between them. This chain's CDR3 is CASSPQTGQRETQYF. The CDR3 DNA follows: TGTGCCAGCAGCCCCCAGACAGGCCAGCGGGAGACCCAGTACTTC.

The rearrangement links TRBV5-1 to TRBJ2-5; 7 bases are shared with TRBD1. V lost 4 bases, J lost 1 base, and 4 bases stayed unmatched. The CDR3 spans 14 residues. Looked up from germline, CDR1 is SGHRS and CDR2 is YFSETQ. CDR3 in amino acids: CASSQGQLQETQYF. DNA for the CDR3: TGCGCCAGCAGCCAGGGACAGCTCCAAGAGACCCAGTACTTC.

The chain recombines TRBV5-4 with TRBJ2-7; TRBD1 might be the D (5 bases). The CDR3 runs 15 residues. The ends were cut back, 4 bases at V and 3 bases at J, with 17 bases in the middle. Germline V CDR1 and CDR2: SGHNT, YYREEE (reference sequence). The CDR3 DNA reads as TGTGCCAGCAGCCCAGGGTCCGGAAGGAACTACGAGCAGTACTTC. As protein: CASSPGSGRNYEQYF.

This sequence joins TRBV9 and TRBJ1-3; D is unresolved. The CDR3 loop spans 16 amino acids. Trimming left V 0 bases short and J 8 bases short, with 18 bases between. Germline V gene lookup returns CDR1 SGDLS and CDR2 YYNGEE. Here the CDR3 reads CASSVASPPISDTIYF. DNA for the CDR3: TGTGCCAGCAGCGTAGCATCCCCCCCAATAAGCGACACCATATATTTT.

The rearrangement links TRBV7-9 to TRBJ2-7, with a tentative D call TRBD1 (6 bases). Deletions cut 3 bases from V and 5 bases from J, with 11 bases between. The CDR3 spans 13 residues. Germline V gives CDR1 SEHNR, CDR2 FQNEAQ (reference sequence). The CDR3 spells CASSFVQGNEQYF. The CDR3 DNA reads as TGTGCCAGCAGCTTTGTACAGGGAAACGAGCAGTACTTC.

The J gene is TRBJ2-7, the V gene TRBV7-9; 12 positions agree with TRBD2. The germline gives CDR1 SEHNR, CDR2 FQNEAQ (reference sequence). This CDR3 has 17 residues. V lost 4 bases to trimming and J lost 4 bases; unmatched junction nucleotides: 11. CDR3 loop: CASSSGLAGNQIYEQYF. The CDR3, as DNA: TGTGCCAGCAGCTCTGGACTAGCGGGGAATCAAATATACGAGCAGTACTTC.

This clone is a singleton in its sample. The chain couples TRBV6-5 to TRBJ2-1, with D unclear. Trimming stripped 5 bases from V and 3 bases from J, with 11 bases between. The germline V gene encodes CDR1 MNHEY and CDR2 SVGAGI. This CDR3 has 14 amino acids. Here the CDR3 DNA reads TGTGCCAGCAGTCTGAGTGCGCGCTACAATGAGCAGTTCTTC. Protein sequence: CASSLSARYNEQFF.

The chain employs TRBV6-1 and TRBJ2-3; TRBD1 matches 7 bases. CDR3 length: 14 residues. The trim removed 6 bases at V and 3 bases at J, leaving 6 bases unmatched. Per the germline V gene, CDR1 is MNHNS and CDR2 is SASEGT. Here the CDR3 DNA reads TGTGCCAGCAGACTGACAGGGAGAACAGATACGCAGTATTTT. It specifies CASRLTGRTDTQYF.

The gene calls are TRBV6-6 and TRBJ2-3, with D unclear. CDR3 length: 15 amino acids. Between the trimmed V and J ends, which lost 2 bases and 3 bases, there was a span of 12 bases. Germline assignment: CDR1 MNHNY and CDR2 SVGAGI (reference sequence). CDR3 coding DNA: TGTGCCAGCAGTTACGAGGTTGTCGGTACAGATACGCAGTATTTT. This translates into CASSYEVVGTDTQYF.

In regard to this clone: The same CDR3 also results from other DNA sequences found in this sample. V usage is TRBV4-1 and J usage is TRBJ2-4; possible D gene TRBD2, 6 bases. There are 15 residues in the CDR3. CDR1 is MGHRA and CDR2 is YSYEKL in the germline V gene. Trimming shortened V by 4 bases and J by 5 bases, and 15 bases separated the two germline ends. The CDR3 sequence: CASSLPWRGQNIQYF. CDR3 DNA sequence: TGCGCCAGCAGCCTGCCATGGCGGGGCCAAAACATTCAGTACTTC.

The chain has TRBV6-1 and TRBJ1-2; TRBD1 matches at 10 bases. Germline CDR1 MNHNS, CDR2 SASEGT. V dropped 1 base and J dropped 3; count of bases not matched to a gene: 2. CDR3 length equals 15 residues. CDR3 nucleotides: TGTGCCAGCAGTGAAGGAGGGACAGGGGACTATGGCTACACCTTC. Its translation is CASSEGGTGDYGYTF.

V and J are TRBV19 and TRBJ2-1; 7 nucleotides agree with TRBD2. The germline V gene encodes CDR1 LNHDA and CDR2 SQIVND (reference sequence). J gave up 0 bases and V 8 bases, and 4 bases lay outside the gene matches. The CDR3 extends over 14 amino acids. The chain's CDR3 is CASGVAGSYNEQFF. CDR3 DNA: TGTGCCAGTGGAGTAGCGGGCTCCTACAATGAGCAGTTCTTC. Complete variable domain (other parts from reference TRBV19 and TRBJ2-1): DGGITQSPKYLFRKEGQNVTLSCEQNLNHDAMYWYRQDPGQGLRLIYYSQIVNDFQKGDIAEGYSVSREKKESFPLTVTSAQKNPTAFYLCASGVAGSYNEQFFGPGTRLTVL.

The chain recombines TRBV4-2 with TRBJ2-5; unclear D gene. V lost 0 bases, J lost 4 bases, and 12 bases lay in between. Per the germline V gene, CDR1 is LGHNA and CDR2 is YNFKEQ. CDR3 length equals 15 residues. CDR3 region: CASSQDRQYPETQYF. The CDR3 DNA is TGTGCCAGCAGCCAAGATCGGCAATACCCAGAGACCCAGTACTTC.

The rearrangement uses TRBV6-5 and TRBJ2-7; a possible D gene is TRBD2 (6 bases). The germline V gene encodes CDR1 MNHEY and CDR2 SVGAGI. The V end lost 9 bases, the J end lost 6 bases, and 12 bases lay between the germline ends. This CDR3 region has 11 residues. The CDR3 DNA sequence: TGTGCCAGTAATAAGGGAGGCGAGCAGTACTTC. Amino acids: CASNKGGEQYF.

The gene calls are TRBV11-2 and TRBJ2-7, with D possibly matching TRBD2 (5 bases). The CDR3 totals 14 residues. V was shortened by 5 bases and J by 0 bases, with 11 bases between the two germline ends. Per germline, CDR1 SGHAT and CDR2 FQNNGV. Written as DNA, the CDR3 is TGTGCCAGCAGCCGTAGCGCCAGCTCCTACGAGCAGTACTTC. Translating gives CASSRSASSYEQYF.

The chain recombines TRBV4-2 with TRBJ2-7, with TRBD2 matching over 8 bases. The V gene's germline CDR1 is LGHNA and CDR2 YNFKEQ. V dropped 0 bases and J dropped 5; count of bases not matched to a gene: 12. The CDR3 runs to 17 residues. CDR3 residues: CASSQDPPGGATDEQYF. For the CDR3, the DNA is TGTGCCAGCAGCCAAGATCCCCCCGGGGGGGCCACCGACGAGCAGTACTTC.

The chain couples TRBV11-2 to TRBJ2-1, with D uncertain. V was clipped by 1 base and J by 2 bases, with 15 bases between them. The CDR3 has 17 residues. The germline V gene has CDR1 SGHAT and CDR2 FQNNGV. CDR3 coding DNA: TGTGCCAGCAGCTTAGCAGGACCCGGCTCGCCCTACAATGAGCAGTTCTTC. This sequence encodes CASSLAGPGSPYNEQFF.

The CDR3 spells CASSLTSGVYEQYF. CDR3 coding DNA: TGTGCCAGCAGCTTAACCAGCGGGGTCTACGAGCAGTACTTC. The chain carries TRBV11-2 and TRBJ2-7, with 7 bases lining up with TRBD2. The trim removed 2 bases at V and 3 bases at J, leaving 4 bases unmatched. This CDR3 contains 14 residues. Germline lookup yields CDR1 SGHAT and CDR2 FQNNGV.